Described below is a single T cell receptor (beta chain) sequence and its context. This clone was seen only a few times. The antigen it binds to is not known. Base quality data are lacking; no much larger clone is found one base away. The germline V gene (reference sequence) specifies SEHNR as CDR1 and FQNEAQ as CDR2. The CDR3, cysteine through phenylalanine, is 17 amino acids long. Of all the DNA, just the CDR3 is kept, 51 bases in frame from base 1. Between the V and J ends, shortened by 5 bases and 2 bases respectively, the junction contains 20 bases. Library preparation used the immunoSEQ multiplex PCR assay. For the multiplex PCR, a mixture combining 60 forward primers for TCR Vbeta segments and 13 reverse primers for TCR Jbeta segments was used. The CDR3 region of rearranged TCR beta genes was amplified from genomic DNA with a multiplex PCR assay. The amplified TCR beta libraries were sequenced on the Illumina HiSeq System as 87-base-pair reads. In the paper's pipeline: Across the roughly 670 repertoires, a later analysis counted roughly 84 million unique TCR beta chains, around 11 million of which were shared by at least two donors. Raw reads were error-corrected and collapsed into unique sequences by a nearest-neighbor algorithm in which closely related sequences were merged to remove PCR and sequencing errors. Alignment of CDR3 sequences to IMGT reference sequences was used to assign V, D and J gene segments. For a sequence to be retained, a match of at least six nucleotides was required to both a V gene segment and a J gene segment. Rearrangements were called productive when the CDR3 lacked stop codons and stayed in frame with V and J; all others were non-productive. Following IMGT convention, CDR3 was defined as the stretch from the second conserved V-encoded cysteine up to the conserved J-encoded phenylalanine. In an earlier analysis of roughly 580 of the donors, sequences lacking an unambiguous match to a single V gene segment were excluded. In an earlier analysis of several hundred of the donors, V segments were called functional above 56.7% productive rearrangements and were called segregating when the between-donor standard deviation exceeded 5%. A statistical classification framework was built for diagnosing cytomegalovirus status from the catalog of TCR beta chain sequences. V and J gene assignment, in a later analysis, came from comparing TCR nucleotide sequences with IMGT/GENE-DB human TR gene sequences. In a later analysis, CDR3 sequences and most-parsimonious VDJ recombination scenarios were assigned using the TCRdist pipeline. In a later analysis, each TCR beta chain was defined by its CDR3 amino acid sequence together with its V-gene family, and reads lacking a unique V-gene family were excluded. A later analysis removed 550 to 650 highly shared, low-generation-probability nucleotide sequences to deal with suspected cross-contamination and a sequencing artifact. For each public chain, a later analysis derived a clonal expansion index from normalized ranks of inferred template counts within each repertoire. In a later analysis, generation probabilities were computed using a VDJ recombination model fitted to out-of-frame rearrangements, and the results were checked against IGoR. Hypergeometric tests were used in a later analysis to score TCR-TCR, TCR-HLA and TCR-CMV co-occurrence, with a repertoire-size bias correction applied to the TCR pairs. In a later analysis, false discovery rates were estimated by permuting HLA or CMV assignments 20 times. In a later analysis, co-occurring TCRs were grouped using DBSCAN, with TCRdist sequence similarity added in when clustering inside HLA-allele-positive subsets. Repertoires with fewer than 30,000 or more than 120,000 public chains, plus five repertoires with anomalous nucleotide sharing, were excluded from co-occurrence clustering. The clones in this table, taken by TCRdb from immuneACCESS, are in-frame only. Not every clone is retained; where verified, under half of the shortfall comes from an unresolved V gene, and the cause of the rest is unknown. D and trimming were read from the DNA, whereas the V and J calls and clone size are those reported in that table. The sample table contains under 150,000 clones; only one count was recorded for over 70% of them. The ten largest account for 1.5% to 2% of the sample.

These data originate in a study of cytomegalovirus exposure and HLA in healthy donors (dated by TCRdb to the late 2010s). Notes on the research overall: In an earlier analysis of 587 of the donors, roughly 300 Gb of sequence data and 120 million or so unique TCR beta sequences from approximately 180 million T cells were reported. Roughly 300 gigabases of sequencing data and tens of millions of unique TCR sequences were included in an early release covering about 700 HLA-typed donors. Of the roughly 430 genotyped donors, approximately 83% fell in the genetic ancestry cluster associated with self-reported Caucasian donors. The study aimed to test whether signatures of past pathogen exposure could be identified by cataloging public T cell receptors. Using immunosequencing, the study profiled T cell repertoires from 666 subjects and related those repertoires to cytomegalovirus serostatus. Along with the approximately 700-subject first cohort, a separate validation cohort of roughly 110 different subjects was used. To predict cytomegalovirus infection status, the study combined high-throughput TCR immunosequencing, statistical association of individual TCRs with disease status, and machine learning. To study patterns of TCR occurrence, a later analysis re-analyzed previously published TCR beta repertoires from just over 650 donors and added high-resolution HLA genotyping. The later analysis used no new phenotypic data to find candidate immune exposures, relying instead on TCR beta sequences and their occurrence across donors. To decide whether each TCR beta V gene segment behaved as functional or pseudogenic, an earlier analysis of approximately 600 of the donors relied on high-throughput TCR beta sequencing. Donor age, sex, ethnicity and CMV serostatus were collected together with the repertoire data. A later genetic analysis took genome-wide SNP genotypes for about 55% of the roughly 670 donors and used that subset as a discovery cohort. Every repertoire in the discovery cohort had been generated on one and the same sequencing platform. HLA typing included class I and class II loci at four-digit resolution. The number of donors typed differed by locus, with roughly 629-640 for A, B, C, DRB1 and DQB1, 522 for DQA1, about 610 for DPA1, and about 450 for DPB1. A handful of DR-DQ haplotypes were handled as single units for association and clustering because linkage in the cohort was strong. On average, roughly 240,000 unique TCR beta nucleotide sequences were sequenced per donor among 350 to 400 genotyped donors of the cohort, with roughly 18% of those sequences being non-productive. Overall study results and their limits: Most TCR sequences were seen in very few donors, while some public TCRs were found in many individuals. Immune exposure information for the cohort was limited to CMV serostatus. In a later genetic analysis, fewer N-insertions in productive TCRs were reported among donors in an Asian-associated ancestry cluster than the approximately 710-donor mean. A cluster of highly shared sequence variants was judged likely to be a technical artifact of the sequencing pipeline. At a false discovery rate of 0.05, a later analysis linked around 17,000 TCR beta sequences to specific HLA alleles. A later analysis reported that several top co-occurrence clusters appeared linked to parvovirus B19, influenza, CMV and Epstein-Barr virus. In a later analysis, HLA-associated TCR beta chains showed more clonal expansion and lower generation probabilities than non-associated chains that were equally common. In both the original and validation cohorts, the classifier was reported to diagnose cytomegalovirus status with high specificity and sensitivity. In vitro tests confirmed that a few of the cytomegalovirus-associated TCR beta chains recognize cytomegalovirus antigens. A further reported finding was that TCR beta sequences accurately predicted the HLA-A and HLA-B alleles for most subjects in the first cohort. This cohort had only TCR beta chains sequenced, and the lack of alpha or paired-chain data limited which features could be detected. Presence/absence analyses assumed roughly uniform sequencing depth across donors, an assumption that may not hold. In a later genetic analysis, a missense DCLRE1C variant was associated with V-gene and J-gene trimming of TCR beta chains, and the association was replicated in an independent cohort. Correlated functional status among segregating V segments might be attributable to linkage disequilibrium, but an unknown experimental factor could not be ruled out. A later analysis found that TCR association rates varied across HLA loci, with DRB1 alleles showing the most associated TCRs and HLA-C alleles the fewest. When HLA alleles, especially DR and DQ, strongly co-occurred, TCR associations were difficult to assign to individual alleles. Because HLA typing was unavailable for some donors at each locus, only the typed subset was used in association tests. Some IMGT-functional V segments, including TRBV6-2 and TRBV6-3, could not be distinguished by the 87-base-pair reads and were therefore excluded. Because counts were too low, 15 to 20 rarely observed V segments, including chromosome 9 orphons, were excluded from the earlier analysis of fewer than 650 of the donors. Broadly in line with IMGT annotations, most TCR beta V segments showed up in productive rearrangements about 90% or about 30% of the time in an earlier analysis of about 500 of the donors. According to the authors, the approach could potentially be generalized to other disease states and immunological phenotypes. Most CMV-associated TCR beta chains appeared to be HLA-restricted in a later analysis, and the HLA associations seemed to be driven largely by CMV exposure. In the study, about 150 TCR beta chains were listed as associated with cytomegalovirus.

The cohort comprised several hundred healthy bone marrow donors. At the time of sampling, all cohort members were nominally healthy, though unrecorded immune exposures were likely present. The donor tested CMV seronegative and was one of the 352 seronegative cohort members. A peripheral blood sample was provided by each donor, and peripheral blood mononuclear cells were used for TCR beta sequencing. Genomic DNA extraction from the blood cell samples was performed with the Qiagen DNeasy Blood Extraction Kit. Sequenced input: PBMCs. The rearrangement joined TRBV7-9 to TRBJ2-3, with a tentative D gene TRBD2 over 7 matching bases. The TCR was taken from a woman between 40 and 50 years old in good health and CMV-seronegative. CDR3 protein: CASSLSPGRGPTDTQYF. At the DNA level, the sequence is TGTGCCAGCAGCCTATCACCGGGGCGGGGGCCCACAGATACGCAGTATTTT.